These T cell receptor beta chains were read from a single sample in a study of cytomegalovirus exposure and HLA in healthy donors. Profiled with immunoSEQ multiplex PCR; TCRdb holds only in-frame clones, not every one. The sample has about 140,000 clones, 65% to 80% seen once. The source material was PBMCs. The receptors originated from a male donor in good health and CMV-seronegative. The CDR3 runs from the conserved cysteine through the conserved F or W. The D gene is left open where the match is weak. Size is stated for part of the rows, as once, few or many counts, or as a class when the clone is expanded.

TRBJ1-2,.,13,TRBV7-2,TRBD1,TGTGCCAGCAGCTTAGGAGGGGGCGGCGGCTACACCTTC,CASSLGGGGGYTF
TRBJ1-6,.,15,TRBV9,TRBD1,TGTGCCAGCAGCGAGCCGGGACAGGGGTATTCACCCCTCCACTTT,CASSEPGQGYSPLHF
TRBJ2-4,.,13,TRBV14,TRBD1,TGTGCCAGCAGCCAAGCAGGGGGCCGAAGTCAGTACTTC,CASSQAGGRSQYF
TRBJ2-2,.,14,TRBV18,TRBD1,TGTGCCAGCTCTGGGACAGCCAACACCGGGGAGCTGTTTTTT,CASSGTANTGELFF
TRBJ1-1,few,12,TRBV28,.,TGTGCCAGCAGTTTAGCCCGGGTTGAAGCTTTCTTT,CASSLARVEAFF
TRBJ1-1,.,12,TRBV11-3,.,TGTGCCAGCAGCTTAGAACGGGGAAGAGCTTTCTTT,CASSLERGRAFF
TRBJ2-7,.,12,TRBV6-5,.,TGTGCCAGCAGTGGTCTCTACGTCGAGCAGTACTTC,CASSGLYVEQYF
TRBJ2-1,.,18,TRBV9,TRBD1,TGTGCCAGCAGCGTAGTAGGGGGCGACAGAATAGCCTACAATGAGCAGTTCTTC,CASSVVGGDRIAYNEQFF
TRBJ1-5,.,13,TRBV6-1,TRBD1,TGTGCCAGCAGTGCAGGACAGGCACAGCCCCAGCATTTT,CASSAGQAQPQHF
TRBJ2-2,.,14,TRBV9,TRBD2,TGTGCCAGCGGTCTAGCGGGGGGCACCGGGGAGCTGTTTTTT,CASGLAGGTGELFF
TRBJ2-3,.,15,TRBV14,.,TGTGCCAGCAGCCAACCCGGGCGGGGCACAGATACGCAGTATTTT,CASSQPGRGTDTQYF
TRBJ2-7,.,16,TRBV11-3,TRBD2,TGTGCCAGCAGCTTAGAGGCTGGCGGGGGACCCCTCGAGCAGTACTTC,CASSLEAGGGPLEQYF
TRBJ1-5,.,16,TRBV7-9,TRBD1,TGTGCCAGCAGCTTAGTTGGACAGGGTAGCAATCAGCCCCAGCATTTT,CASSLVGQGSNQPQHF
TRBJ2-2,.,12,TRBV9,.,TGTGCCAGCAACCACAGGGACGGGGAGCTGTTTTTT,CASNHRDGELFF
TRBJ1-4,.,14,TRBV7-9,.,TGTGCCAGCACGATAACGGGAACTAATGAAAAACTGTTTTTT,CASTITGTNEKLFF
TRBJ1-4,.,16,TRBV18,.,TGTGCCAGCTCACCCCGAAACAGGGATGAGTATGAAAAACTGTTTTTT,CASSPRNRDEYEKLFF